Sequencing of this TCR beta chain was carried out in a study of CD8+ T cells in alopecia areata. The treatment here: oral pan-JAK inhibitor, 5-10 mg twice daily. RNA was isolated and reverse transcribed to cDNA, the sequencing template. TCRdb's table, derived via immunoSEQ multiplex PCR, lists solely in-frame clones and lacks some. The table lists 150,000 or so clones, nearly 55% of them singletons. Sample: CD8+ T cells sorted from blood, taken at week 4, from a patient treated with tofacitinib. The sequence derives from a human donor with alopecia areata.

CDR3 residues: CATSRATDRATEAFF. The DNA for the CDR3 is TGTGCCACCAGCAGAGCCACGGACAGGGCCACTGAAGCTTTCTTT. The chain joins TRBV15 to TRBJ1-1, with 8 bases identical to TRBD1. The CDR3 extends over 15 amino acids. Trimming took 1 base from V and 4 from J; bases not matched to a gene: 5. Germline assignment: CDR1 LNHNV and CDR2 YYDKDF (reference sequence).